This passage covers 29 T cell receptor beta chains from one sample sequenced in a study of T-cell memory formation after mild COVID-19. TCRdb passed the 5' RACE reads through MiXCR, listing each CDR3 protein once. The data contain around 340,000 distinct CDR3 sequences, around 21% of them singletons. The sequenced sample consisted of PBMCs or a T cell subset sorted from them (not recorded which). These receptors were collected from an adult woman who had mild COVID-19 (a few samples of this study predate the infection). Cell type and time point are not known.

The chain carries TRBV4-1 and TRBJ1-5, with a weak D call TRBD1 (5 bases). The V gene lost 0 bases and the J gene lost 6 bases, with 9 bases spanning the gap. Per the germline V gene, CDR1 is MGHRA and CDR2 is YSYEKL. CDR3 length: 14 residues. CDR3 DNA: TGCGCCAGCAGCCAAGATCCGGGGCCTCAGCCCCAGCATTTT. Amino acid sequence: CASSQDPGPQPQHF.

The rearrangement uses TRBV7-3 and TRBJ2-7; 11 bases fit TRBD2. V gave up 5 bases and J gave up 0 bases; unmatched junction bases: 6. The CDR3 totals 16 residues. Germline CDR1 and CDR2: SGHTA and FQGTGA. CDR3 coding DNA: TGTGCCAGCAGCACCCTAGCGGGAGGAGACTCCTACGAGCAGTACTTC. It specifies CASSTLAGGDSYEQYF. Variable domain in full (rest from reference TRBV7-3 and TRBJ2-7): GAGVSQTPSNKVTEKGKYVELRCDPISGHTALYWYRQSLGQGPEFLIYFQGTGAADDSGLPNDRFFAVRPEGSVSTLKIQRTERGDSAVYLCASSTLAGGDSYEQYFGPGTRLTVT.

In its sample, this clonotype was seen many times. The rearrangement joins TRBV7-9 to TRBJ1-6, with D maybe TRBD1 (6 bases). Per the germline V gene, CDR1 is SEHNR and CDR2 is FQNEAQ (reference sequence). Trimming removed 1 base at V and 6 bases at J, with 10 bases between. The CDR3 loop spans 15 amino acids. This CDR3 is CASSLVDRTNSPLHF. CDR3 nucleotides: TGTGCCAGCAGCTTAGTCGACAGGACTAATTCACCCCTCCACTTT.

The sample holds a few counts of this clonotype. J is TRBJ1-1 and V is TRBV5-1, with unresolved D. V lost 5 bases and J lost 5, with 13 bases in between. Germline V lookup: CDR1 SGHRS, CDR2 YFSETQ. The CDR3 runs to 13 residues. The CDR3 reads CASSYEGSTEAFF. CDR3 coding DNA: TGCGCCAGCAGTTACGAAGGTTCGACTGAAGCTTTCTTT.

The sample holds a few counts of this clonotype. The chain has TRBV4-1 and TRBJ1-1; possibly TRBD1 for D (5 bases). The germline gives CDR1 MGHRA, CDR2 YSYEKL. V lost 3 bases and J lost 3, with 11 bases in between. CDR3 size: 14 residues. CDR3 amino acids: CASSQPRGDTEAFF. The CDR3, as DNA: TGCGCCAGCAGCCAGCCTCGAGGGGACACTGAAGCTTTCTTT.

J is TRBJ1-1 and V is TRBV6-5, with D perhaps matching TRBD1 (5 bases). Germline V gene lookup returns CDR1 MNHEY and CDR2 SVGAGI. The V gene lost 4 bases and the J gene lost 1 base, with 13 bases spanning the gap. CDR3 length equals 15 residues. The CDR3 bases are TGTGCCAGCAGTTCTAAACAGGAGTGGAACACTGAAGCTTTCTTT. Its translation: CASSSKQEWNTEAFF.

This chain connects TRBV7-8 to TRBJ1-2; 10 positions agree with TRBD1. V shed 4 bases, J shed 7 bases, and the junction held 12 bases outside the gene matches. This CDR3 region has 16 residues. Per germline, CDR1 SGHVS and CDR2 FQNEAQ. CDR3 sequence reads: CASSYRDRGPGGGYTF. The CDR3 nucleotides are TGTGCCAGCAGCTACCGGGACAGGGGCCCCGGGGGTGGCTACACCTTC.

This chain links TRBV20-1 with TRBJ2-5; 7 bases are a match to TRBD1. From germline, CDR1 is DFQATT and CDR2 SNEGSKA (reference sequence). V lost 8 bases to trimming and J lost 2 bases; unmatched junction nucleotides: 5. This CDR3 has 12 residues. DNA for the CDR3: TGCAGTCACCAGGGGGTACAAGAGACCCAGTACTTC. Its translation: CSHQGVQETQYF.

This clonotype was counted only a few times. The CDR3 region is CASSYAGTYEQYF. The CDR3 DNA reads as TGTGCCAGCAGCTACGCGGGGACCTACGAGCAGTACTTC. This chain connects TRBV5-6 to TRBJ2-7, with D possibly matching TRBD2 (6 bases). This CDR3 has 13 residues. The ends were cut back, 3 bases at V and 2 bases at J, with 9 bases in the middle. The germline V gene has CDR1 SGHDT and CDR2 YYEEEE.

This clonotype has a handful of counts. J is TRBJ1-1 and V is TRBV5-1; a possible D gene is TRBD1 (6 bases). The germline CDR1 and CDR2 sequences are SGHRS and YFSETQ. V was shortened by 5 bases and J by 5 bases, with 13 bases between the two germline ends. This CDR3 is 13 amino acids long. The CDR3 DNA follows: TGCGCCAGCAGACGGAGGGGACAAACTGAAGCTTTCTTT. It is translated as CASRRRGQTEAFF.

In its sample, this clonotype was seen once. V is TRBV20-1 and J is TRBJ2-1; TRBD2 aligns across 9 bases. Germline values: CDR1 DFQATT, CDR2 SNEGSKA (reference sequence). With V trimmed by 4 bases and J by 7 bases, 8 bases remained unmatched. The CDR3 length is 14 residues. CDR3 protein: CSAISGRKINEQFF. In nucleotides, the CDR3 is TGCAGTGCTATAAGCGGGAGGAAAATAAATGAGCAGTTCTTC.

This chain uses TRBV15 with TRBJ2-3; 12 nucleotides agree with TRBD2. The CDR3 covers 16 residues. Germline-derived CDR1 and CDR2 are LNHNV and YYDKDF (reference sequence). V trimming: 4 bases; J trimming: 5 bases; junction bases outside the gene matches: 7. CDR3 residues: CATSNPSGGAGDTQYF. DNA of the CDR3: TGTGCCACCAGCAACCCTAGCGGGGGGGCTGGAGATACGCAGTATTTT.

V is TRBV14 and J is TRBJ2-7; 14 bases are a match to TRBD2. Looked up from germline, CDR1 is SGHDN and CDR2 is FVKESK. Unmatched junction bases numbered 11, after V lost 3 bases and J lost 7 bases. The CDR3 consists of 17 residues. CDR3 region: CASSQGIGTSGSWEQYF. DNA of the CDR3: TGTGCCAGCAGCCAGGGGATCGGGACTAGCGGGAGTTGGGAGCAGTACTTC. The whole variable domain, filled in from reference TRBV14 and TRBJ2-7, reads EAGVTQFPSHSVIEKGQTVTLRCDPISGHDNLYWYRRVMGKEIKFLLHFVKESKQDESGMPNNRFLAERTGGTYSTLKVQPAELEDSGVYFCASSQGIGTSGSWEQYFGPGTRLTVT.

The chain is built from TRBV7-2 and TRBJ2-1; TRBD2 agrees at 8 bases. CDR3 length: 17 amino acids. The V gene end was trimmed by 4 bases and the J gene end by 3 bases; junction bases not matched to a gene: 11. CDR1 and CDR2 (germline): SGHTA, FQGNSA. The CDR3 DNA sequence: TGTGCCAGCAGCTCCCTAGGGGCGGGGGGATACTACAATGAGCAGTTCTTC. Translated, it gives CASSSLGAGGYYNEQFF. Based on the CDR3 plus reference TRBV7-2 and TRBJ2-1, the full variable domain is GAGVSQSPSNKVTEKGKDVELRCDPISGHTALYWYRQSLGQGLEFLIYFQGNSAPDKSGLPSDRFSAERTGGSVSTLTIQRTQQEDSAVYLCASSSLGAGGYYNEQFFGPGTRLTVL.

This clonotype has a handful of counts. CDR3 amino acids: CASSLLGDSSYEQYF. CDR3 nucleotides: TGCGCCAGCAGCTTGTTGGGGGACAGTTCCTACGAGCAGTACTTC. This chain joins TRBV5-1 and TRBJ2-7; 7 bases agree with TRBD1. V shed 1 base, J shed 1 base, and the junction held 5 bases outside the gene matches. CDR1 SGHRS and CDR2 YFSETQ come from the germline V gene. The CDR3 is 15 amino acids.

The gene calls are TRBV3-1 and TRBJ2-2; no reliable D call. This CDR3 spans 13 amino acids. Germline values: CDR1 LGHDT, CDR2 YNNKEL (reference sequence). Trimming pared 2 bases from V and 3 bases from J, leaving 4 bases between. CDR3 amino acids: CASSQWDTGELFF. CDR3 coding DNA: TGTGCCAGCAGCCAATGGGACACCGGGGAGCTGTTTTTT.

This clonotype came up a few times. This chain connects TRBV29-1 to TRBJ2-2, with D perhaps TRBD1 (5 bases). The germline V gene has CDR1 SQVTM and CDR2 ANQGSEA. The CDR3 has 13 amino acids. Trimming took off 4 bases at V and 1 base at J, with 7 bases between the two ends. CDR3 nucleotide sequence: TGCAGCGTTGTAAGGGGGAACACCGGGGAGCTGTTTTTT. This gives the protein CSVVRGNTGELFF.

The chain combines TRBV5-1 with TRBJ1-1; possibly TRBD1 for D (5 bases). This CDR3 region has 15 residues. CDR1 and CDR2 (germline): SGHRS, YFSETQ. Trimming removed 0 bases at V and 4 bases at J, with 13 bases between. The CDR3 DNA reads TGCGCCAGCAGCTTGGTTACAGGCGGCGGCACTGAAGCTTTCTTT. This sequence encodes CASSLVTGGGTEAFF.

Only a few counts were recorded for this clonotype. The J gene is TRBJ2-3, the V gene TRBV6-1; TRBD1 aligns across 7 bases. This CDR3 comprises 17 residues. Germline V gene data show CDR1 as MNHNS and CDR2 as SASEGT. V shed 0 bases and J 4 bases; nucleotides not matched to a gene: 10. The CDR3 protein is CASSEALAGGAADTQYF. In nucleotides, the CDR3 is TGTGCCAGCAGTGAAGCGCTAGCAGGGGGTGCGGCAGATACGCAGTATTTT.

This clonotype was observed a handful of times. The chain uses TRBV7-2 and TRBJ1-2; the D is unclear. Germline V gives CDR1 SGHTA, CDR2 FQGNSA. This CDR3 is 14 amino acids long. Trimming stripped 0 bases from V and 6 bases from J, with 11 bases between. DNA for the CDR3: TGTGCCAGCAGCTTAGCTGTTAGGACCGATGGCTACACCTTC. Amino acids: CASSLAVRTDGYTF.

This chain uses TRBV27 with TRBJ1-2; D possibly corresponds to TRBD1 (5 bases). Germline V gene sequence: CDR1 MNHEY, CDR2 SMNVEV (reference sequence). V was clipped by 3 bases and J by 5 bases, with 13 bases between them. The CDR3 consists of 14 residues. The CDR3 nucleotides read TGTGCCAGCAGTTTGGCCGAGGCAGGGTATGGCTACACCTTC. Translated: CASSLAEAGYGYTF.

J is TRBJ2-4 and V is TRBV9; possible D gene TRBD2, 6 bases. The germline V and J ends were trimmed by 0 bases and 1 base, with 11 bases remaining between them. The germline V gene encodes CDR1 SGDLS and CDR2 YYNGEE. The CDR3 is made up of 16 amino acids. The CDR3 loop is CASSVGVGGAKNIQYF. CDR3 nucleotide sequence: TGTGCCAGCAGCGTAGGGGTTGGGGGGGCCAAAAACATTCAGTACTTC.

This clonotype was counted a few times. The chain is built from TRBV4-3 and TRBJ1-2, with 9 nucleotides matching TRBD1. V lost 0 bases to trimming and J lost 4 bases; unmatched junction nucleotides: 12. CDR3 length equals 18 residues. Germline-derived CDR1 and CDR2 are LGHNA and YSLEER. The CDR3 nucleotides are TGCGCCAGCAGCCAAGATTACCAAACCGGGACAGGGACCTATGGCTACACCTTC. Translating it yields CASSQDYQTGTGTYGYTF.

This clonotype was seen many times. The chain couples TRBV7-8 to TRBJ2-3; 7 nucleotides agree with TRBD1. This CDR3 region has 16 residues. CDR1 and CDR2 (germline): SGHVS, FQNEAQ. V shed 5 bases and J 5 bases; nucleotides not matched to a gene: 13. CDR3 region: CASSPRQGMIRDTQYF. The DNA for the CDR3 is TGTGCCAGCAGCCCGCGACAGGGAATGATCAGAGATACGCAGTATTTT.

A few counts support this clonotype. CDR3 protein: CASSLVGLAQDTEAFF. The CDR3 DNA sequence: TGCGCCAGCAGCTTGGTAGGGTTAGCTCAAGACACTGAAGCTTTCTTT. The J gene is TRBJ1-1, the V gene TRBV5-1, with no clear D. In germline, CDR1 is SGHRS, CDR2 YFSETQ. V lost 0 bases to trimming and J lost 3 bases, with 15 bases between them. This CDR3 has 16 amino acids.

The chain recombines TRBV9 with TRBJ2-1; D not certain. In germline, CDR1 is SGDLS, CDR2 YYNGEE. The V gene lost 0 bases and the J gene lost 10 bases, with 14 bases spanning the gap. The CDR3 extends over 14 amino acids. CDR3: CASSVGGIGEEQFF. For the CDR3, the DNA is TGTGCCAGCAGCGTAGGGGGTATAGGCGAAGAGCAGTTCTTC.

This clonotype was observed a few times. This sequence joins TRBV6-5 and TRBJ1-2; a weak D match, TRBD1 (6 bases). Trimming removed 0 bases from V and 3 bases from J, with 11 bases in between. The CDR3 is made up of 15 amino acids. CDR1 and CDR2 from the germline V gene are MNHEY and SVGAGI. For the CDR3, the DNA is TGTGCCAGCAGTTACTCGAGCGGGACACACTATGGCTACACCTTC. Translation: CASSYSSGTHYGYTF.

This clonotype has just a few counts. The CDR3 DNA reads TGTGCCACGGGGTCGGTCCCCACTGAAGCTTTCTTT. Its translation is CATGSVPTEAFF. The chain joins TRBV24-1 to TRBJ1-1; D is unclear. Trimming pared 10 bases from V and 4 bases from J, leaving 12 bases between. The germline V gene has CDR1 KGHDR and CDR2 SFDVKD. The CDR3 has 12 residues.

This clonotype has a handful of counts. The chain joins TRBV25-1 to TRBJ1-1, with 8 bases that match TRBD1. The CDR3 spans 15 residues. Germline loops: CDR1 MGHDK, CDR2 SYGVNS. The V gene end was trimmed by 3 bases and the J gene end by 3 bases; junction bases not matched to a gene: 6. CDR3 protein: CASSDSTGGYTEAFF. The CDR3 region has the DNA TGTGCCAGCAGTGACTCAACAGGGGGGTACACTGAAGCTTTCTTT. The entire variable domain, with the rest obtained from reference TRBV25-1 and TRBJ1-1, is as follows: EADIYQTPRYLVIGTGKKITLECSQTMGHDKMYWYQQDPGMELHLIHYSYGVNSTEKGDLSSESTVSRIRTEHFPLTLESARPSHTSQYLCASSDSTGGYTEAFFGQGTRLTVV.